Listed here is a single T cell receptor (beta chain). Its antigen is still unknown. The data were taken from a study of a mutant IDH1 vaccine in newly diagnosed glioma. Study as a whole: Commencement of vaccination occurred 4-6 weeks following radiotherapy alone, or concurrently with temozolomide cycles. Those enrolled had earlier been treated with radiotherapy, temozolomide, or both, mostly both. Broader study findings: Variations in leading peripheral T cell clonotypes appeared to have no connection with pseudoprogression. Vaccine-induced immune responses occurred in 93.3% of patients.

Stated time point: week 5, during vaccination. Topical imiquimod accompanied each vaccine dose, which consisted of 300 ug of mutant IDH1 20-mer peptide. The repertoire was sequenced with immunoSEQ multiplex PCR; TCRdb's copy has only in-frame clones and lacks some. The repertoire consists of over 50,000 clones, with more than 80% occurring once and the leading ten covering 4.6%. The V end was cut by 4 bases, the J end by 6 bases, with 15 bases between. Germline V gene sequence: CDR1 SQVTM, CDR2 ANQGSEA. The CDR3 consists of 13 residues. The source of this sequence is a woman between 40 and 50 years old with glioma. The sample was PBMCs, taken from a glioma patient whose treatment included an IDH1 peptide vaccine. V usage is TRBV29-1 and J usage is TRBJ2-5; D remains ambiguous. The chain's CDR3 is CSVGGAVVKTQYF. CDR3 sequence (DNA): TGCAGCGTTGGAGGCGCTGTGGTAAAGACCCAGTACTTC.